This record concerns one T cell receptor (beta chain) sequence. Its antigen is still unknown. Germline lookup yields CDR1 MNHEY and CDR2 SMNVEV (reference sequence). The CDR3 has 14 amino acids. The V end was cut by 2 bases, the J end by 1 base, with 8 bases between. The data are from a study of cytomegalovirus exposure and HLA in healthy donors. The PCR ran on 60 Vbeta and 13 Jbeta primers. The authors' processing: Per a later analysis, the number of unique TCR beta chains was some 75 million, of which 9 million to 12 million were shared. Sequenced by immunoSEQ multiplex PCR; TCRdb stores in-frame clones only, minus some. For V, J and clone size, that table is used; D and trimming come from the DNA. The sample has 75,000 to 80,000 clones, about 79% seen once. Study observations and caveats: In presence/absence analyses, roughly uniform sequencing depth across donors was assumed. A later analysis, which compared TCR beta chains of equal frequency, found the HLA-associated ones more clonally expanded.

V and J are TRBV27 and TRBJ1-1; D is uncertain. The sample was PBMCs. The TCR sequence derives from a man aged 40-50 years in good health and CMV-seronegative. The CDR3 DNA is TGTGCCAGCAGTTTAAGTGGAGGGAACACTGAAGCTTTCTTT. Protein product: CASSLSGGNTEAFF.